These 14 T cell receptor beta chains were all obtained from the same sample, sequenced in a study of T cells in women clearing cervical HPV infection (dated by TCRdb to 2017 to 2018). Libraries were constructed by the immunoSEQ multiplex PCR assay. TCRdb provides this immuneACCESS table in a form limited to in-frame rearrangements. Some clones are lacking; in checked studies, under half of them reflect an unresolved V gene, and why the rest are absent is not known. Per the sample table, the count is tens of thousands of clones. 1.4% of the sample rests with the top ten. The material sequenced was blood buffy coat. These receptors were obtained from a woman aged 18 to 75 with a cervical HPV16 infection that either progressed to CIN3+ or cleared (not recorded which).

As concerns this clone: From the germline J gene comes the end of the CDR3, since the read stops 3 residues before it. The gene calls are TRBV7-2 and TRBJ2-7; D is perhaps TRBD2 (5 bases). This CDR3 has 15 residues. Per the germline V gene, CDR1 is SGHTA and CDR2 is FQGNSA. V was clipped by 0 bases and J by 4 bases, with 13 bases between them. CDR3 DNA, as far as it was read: TGTGCCAGCAGCTTAGCCGCCGCGGGCCCTTACGAG. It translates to CASSLAAAGPYE. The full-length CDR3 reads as CASSLAAAGPYEQYF. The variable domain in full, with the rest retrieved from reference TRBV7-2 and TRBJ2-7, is GAGVSQSPSNKVTEKGKDVELRCDPISGHTALYWYRQSLGQGLEFLIYFQGNSAPDKSGLPSDRFSAERTGGSVSTLTIQRTQQEDSAVYLCASSLAAAGPYEQYFGPGTRLTVT.

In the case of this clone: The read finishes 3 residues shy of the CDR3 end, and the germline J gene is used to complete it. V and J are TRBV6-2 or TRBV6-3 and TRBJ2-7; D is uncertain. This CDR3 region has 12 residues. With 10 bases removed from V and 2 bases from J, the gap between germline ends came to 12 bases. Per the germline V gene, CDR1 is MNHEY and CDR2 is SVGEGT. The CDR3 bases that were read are TGTGCCACCCGGGTCCCTGCCTACGAG. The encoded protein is CATRVPAYE. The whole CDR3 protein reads CATRVPAYEQYF.

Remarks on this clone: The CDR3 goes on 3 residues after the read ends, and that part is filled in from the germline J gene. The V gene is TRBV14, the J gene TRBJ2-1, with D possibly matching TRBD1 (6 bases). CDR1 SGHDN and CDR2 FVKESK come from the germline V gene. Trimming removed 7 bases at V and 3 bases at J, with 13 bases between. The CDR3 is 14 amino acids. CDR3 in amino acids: CASKLGAGYNEQFF. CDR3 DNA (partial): TGTGCCAGCAAATTGGGGGCGGGCTACAATGAG.

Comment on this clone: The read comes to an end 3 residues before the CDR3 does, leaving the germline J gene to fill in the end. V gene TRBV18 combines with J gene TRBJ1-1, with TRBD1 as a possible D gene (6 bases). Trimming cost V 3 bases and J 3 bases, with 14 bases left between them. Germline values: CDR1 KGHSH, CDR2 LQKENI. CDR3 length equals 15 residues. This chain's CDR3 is CASSPSAGADTEAFF. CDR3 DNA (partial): TGTGCCAGCTCACCCTCGGCAGGGGCGGACACTGAA.

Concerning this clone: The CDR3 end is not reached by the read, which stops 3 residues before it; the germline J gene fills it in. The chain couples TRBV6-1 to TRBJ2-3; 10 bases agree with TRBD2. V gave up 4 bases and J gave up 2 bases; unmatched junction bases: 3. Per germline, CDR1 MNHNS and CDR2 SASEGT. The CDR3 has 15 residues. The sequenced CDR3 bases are TGTGCCAGCAGTGGGCTAGCGGGGGCCACAGATACG. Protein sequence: CASSGLAGATDT. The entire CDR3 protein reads CASSGLAGATDTQYF.

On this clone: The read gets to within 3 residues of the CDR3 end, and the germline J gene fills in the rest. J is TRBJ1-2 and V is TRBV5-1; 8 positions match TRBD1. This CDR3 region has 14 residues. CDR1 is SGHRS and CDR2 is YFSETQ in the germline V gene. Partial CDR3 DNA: TGCGCCAGCAGAAACGGACAGGGTGGTTTAAGC. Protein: CASRNGQGGLS. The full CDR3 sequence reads CASRNGQGGLSYTF.

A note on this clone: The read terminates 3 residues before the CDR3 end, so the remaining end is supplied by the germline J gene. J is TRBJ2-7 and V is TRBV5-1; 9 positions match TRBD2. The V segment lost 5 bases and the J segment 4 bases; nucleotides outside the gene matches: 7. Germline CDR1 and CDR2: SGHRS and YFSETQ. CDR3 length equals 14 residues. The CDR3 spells CASRGLAGTYEQYF. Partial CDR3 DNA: TGCGCCAGCAGGGGCCTAGCGGGGACTTACGAG.

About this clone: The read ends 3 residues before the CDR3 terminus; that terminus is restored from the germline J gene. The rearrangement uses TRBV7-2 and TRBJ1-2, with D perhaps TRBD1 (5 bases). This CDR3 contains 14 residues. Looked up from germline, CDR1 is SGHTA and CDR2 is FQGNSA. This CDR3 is CASSAGGGISSYTF. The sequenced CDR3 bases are TGTGCCAGCAGCGCAGGCGGGGGGATCTCGAGC.

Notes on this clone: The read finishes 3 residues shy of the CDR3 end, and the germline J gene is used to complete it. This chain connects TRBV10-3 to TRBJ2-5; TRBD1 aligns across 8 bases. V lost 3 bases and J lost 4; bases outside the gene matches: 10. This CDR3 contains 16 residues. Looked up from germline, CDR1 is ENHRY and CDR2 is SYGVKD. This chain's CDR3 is CAISDPRTGGGETQYF. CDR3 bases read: TGTGCCATCAGTGACCCGCGAACAGGGGGTGGAGAGACC.

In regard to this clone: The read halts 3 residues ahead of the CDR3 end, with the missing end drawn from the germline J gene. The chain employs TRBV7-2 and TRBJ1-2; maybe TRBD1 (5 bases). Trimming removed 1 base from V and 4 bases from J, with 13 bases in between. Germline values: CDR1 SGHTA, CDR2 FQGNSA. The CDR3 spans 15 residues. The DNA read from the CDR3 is TGTGCCAGCAGCTTAGGGGCAGCGAGGGGCTATGGC. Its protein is CASSLGAARGYG. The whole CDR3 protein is CASSLGAARGYGYTF.

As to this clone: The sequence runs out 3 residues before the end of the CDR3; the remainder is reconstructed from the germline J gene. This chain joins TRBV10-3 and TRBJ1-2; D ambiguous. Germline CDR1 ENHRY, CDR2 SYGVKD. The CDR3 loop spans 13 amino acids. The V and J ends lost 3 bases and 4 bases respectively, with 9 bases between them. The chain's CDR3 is CAISELNSYGYTF. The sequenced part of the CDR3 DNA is TGTGCCATCAGTGAATTGAACAGCTATGGC.

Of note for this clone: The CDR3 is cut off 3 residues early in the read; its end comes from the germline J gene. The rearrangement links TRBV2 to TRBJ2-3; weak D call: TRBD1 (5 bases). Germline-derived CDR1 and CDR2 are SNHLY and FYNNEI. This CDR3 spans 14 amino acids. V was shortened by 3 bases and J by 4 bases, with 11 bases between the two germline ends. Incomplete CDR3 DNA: TGTGCCAGCAGTGAGGGGCGGCTCCCAGATACG. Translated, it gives CASSEGRLPDT. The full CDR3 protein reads CASSEGRLPDTQYF.

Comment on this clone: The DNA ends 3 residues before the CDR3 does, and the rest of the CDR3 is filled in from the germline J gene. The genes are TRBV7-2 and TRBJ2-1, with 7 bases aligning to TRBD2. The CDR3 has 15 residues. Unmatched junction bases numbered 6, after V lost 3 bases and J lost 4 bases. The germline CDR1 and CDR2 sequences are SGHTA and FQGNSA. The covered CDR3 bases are TGTGCCAGCAGCTTCCAGCGGGGAATTTACAATGAG. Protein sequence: CASSFQRGIYNE. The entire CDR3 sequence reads CASSFQRGIYNEQFF.

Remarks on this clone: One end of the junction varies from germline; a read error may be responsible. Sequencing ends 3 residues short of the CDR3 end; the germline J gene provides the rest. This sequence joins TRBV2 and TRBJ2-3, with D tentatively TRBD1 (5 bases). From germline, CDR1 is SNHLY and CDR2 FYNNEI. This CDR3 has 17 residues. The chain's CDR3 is CASSARLSHRLPETQYF. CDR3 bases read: TGTGCCAGCAGTGCCCGCCTATCCCACAGGTTGCCAGAGACG.